The table lists the clone carrying this TCR beta chain with many counts. Its cognate antigen is unknown. From germline, CDR1 is KGHDR and CDR2 SFDVKD. The CDR3 length is 12 residues. V lost 1 base, J lost 9 bases, and 8 bases lay in between. Ophthalmopathy patients had moderate-to-severe active disease, CAS ≥3, NOSPECS ≥4, and disease duration under 3 months. This record belongs to a study of T cells in Graves' hyperthyroidism and ophthalmopathy. Study-level background: Peripheral blood sampling occurred at initial diagnosis, before any treatment. Overall study results and limits: Most clonotypes expanded in the thyroid (above 0.001) were also present in blood.

Researchers took RNA transcripts and amplified the TCR beta CDR3 regions from them. In the first-round RT-PCR of the TCR CDR3, the HTBI primer set was used. Via MiXCR, TCRdb re-called the multiplex PCR reads, giving one row per CDR3 protein. The sample lists around 600,000 distinct CDR3 sequences, 14% seen once, with less than 9% in the top ten. This sequence originates from a woman aged 18-30 years with Graves' ophthalmopathy. The chain couples TRBV24-1 to TRBJ1-2; D is unresolved. The sequenced sample consisted of blood. The CDR3 loop is CATSDLGLSYTF. The DNA of the CDR3 is TGTGCCACCAGTGATTTAGGGCTGAGCTACACCTTC.